The 28 T cell receptor beta chains reported below all come from one sample, sequenced in a study of T cells in Graves' hyperthyroidism and ophthalmopathy (dated by TCRdb to the late 2010s). Libraries came from multiplex PCR. TCRdb records Illumina HiSeq 2000 as the sequencer. Amplification of TCR beta CDR3 regions was carried out from RNA transcripts. The TCR CDR3 was subjected to a first round of RT-PCR using the HTBI primer set and the Qiagen OneStep RT-PCR kit. TCRdb ran its own pipeline on the public reads, namely fastp trimming at Q25 and MiXCR clone calling, and kept in-frame beta chains. CDR3 protein sequences are deduplicated, and each keeps its most common genes and DNA. Present in this sample are almost 250,000 distinct CDR3 sequences, over 20% of which were seen just once. The ten largest clonotypes hold approximately 35% of the sample. Sequencing used blood. The origin of the receptors is a woman aged 35 to 49 with Graves' ophthalmopathy.

This clonotype has at least ten counts. The genes are TRBV5-5 and TRBJ2-5; 8 bases map to TRBD1. Germline trimming cut 2 bases from V and 0 bases from J; bases unmatched to any gene: 6. There are 16 residues in the CDR3. In germline, CDR1 is SGHKS, CDR2 YYEKEE (reference sequence). DNA for the CDR3: TGTGCCAGCAGCTTCGGACAGGGATGGTACCAAGAGACCCAGTACTTC. Translated, it gives CASSFGQGWYQETQYF.

V usage is TRBV11-2 and J usage is TRBJ2-5; 11 bases are shared with TRBD1. Germline-derived CDR1 and CDR2 are SGHAT and FQNNGV. The junction had 11 bases not matched to a gene; V was cut back by 5 bases and J by 6 bases. This CDR3 has 16 residues. CDR3 DNA: TGTGCCAGCAGCCATGGACAGGGGGCTATCATGAAGACCCAGTACTTC. This encodes CASSHGQGAIMKTQYF.

The rearrangement links TRBV12-3 or TRBV12-4 to TRBJ2-5; TRBD1 matches at 8 bases. With 5 bases clipped from V and 5 bases from J, the junction kept 10 bases outside the gene matches. The CDR3 sequence is 15 residues long. CDR3 sequence: CASSLGTGSIETQYF. The CDR3 nucleotides read TGTGCCAGCAGTCTTGGGACAGGTTCGATCGAGACCCAGTACTTC.

This clonotype was counted ten times or more. The chain is built from TRBV5-4 and TRBJ1-5; the D gene is possibly TRBD1 (6 bases). Germline CDR1 reads SGHNT; CDR2 reads YYREEE (reference sequence). The CDR3 is 19 amino acids. The V gene lost 0 bases and the J gene lost 0 bases, with 19 bases spanning the gap. CDR3 region: CASSLAGLIGGYSNQPQHF. As DNA, the CDR3 is TGTGCCAGCAGCTTGGCTGGTTTGATAGGGGGGTATAGCAATCAGCCCCAGCATTTT.

Ten or more counts support this clonotype. The chain carries TRBV10-3 and TRBJ1-5, with 7 nucleotides matching TRBD1. Unmatched junction bases numbered 6, after V lost 6 bases and J lost 7 bases. Germline V gene lookup returns CDR1 ENHRY and CDR2 SYGVKD. This CDR3 is built from 13 residues. CDR3 nucleotide sequence: TGTGCCATCAGGACAGGGAAGGGCCAGCCCCAGCATTTT. This encodes CAIRTGKGQPQHF.

This clonotype has ten or more counts. The rearrangement links TRBV20-1 to TRBJ2-2; 7 nucleotides line up with TRBD1. J was trimmed by 3 bases and V by 3 bases; bases with no gene match: 7. The germline V gene encodes CDR1 DFQATT and CDR2 SNEGSKA (reference sequence). The CDR3 consists of 15 residues. This CDR3 reads CSASPRGSDTGELFF. The CDR3 DNA sequence: TGCAGTGCTAGTCCCAGGGGGTCGGACACCGGGGAGCTGTTTTTT.

About this clonotype itself: This CDR3 is missing its conserved last phenylalanine or tryptophan, likely due to a read error. J is TRBJ2-2 and V is TRBV7-9; D gene uncertain. The germline V gene encodes CDR1 SEHNR and CDR2 FQNEAQ (reference sequence). The CDR3 contains 12 residues. Trimming stripped 3 bases from V and 6 bases from J, with 5 bases between. The CDR3 DNA reads TGTGCCAGCAGCTTTAAAGCCGGGGAGCTGTTTTCT. This gives the protein CASSFKAGELFS.

At least ten counts were recorded for this clonotype. The rearrangement links TRBV28 to TRBJ2-7; 11 nucleotides line up with TRBD2. The V gene end was trimmed by 5 bases and the J gene end by 2 bases; junction bases not matched to a gene: 8. CDR3 length equals 16 residues. Germline V gene lookup returns CDR1 MDHEN and CDR2 SYDVKM. The CDR3 sequence: CASSEGLAVLPYEQYF. The CDR3 DNA reads as TGTGCCAGCAGTGAGGGACTAGCGGTCCTTCCCTACGAGCAGTACTTC.

This clonotype has ten or more counts. The chain carries TRBV6-5 and TRBJ2-5, with D perhaps given as TRBD1 or TRBD2 (5 bases each). Germline lookup yields CDR1 MNHEY and CDR2 SVGAGI. This CDR3 has 14 residues. V was shortened by 6 bases and J by 7 bases, with 18 bases between the two germline ends. The CDR3 sequence: CASSNGPPGTTQYF. In DNA, the CDR3 is TGTGCCAGCAGCAACGGGCCCCCCGGGACGACCCAGTACTTC.

This clonotype was observed many times. The chain combines TRBV6-5 with TRBJ1-1; D not resolved. Trimming stripped 0 bases from V and 7 bases from J, with 15 bases between. This CDR3 is 15 amino acids long. CDR1 and CDR2 from the germline V gene are MNHEY and SVGAGI. As DNA, the CDR3 is TGTGCCAGCAGTTACTCGGTCCAGCGCTCATATGAAGCTTTCTTT. It is translated as CASSYSVQRSYEAFF.

At least ten counts were recorded for this clonotype. This chain links TRBV4-2 with TRBJ2-2; tentatively, D is TRBD1 (6 bases). Trimming shortened V by 3 bases and J by 1 base, and 12 bases separated the two germline ends. This CDR3 spans 16 amino acids. The germline CDR1 and CDR2 sequences are LGHNA and YNFKEQ. The CDR3 sequence is CASSHVPGQNTGELFF. Written as DNA, the CDR3 is TGTGCCAGCAGCCATGTACCGGGACAGAACACCGGGGAGCTGTTTTTT.

In its sample, this clonotype was seen a few times. The rearrangement links TRBV20-1 to TRBJ1-1; 7 bases line up with TRBD1. CDR1 DFQATT and CDR2 SNEGSKA come from the germline V gene (reference sequence). V gave up 7 bases and J gave up 3 bases; unmatched junction bases: 5. The CDR3 has 12 amino acids. The CDR3 region is CSVRGKDTEAFF. CDR3 bases: TGCAGTGTCAGGGGGAAGGACACTGAAGCTTTCTTT.

This clonotype was seen ten or more times. The rearrangement uses TRBV28 and TRBJ2-7; 11 bases line up with TRBD2. Trimming at V came to 4 bases and at J to 4 bases, leaving 6 bases not matched to a gene. There are 15 residues in the CDR3. The germline CDR1 and CDR2 sequences are MDHEN and SYDVKM. The CDR3: CASSSRLAGRYEQYF. The CDR3 DNA is TGTGCCAGCAGTTCGCGACTAGCGGGGAGGTACGAGCAGTACTTC.

The V and J genes are TRBV7-2 and TRBJ2-7; D remains unclear. V was pared by 6 bases and J by 6 bases, with 15 bases between. Per the germline V gene, CDR1 is SGHTA and CDR2 is FQGNSA. The CDR3 length is 13 residues. CDR3 coding DNA: TGTGCCAGCAGGTCCGGAAGGGTGGGCGAGCAGTACTTC. It specifies CASRSGRVGEQYF. Looking up the rest from reference TRBV7-2 and TRBJ2-7 gives the full variable domain: GAGVSQSPSNKVTEKGKDVELRCDPISGHTALYWYRQSLGQGLEFLIYFQGNSAPDKSGLPSDRFSAERTGGSVSTLTIQRTQQEDSAVYLCASRSGRVGEQYFGPGTRLTVT.

The table lists this clonotype with a few counts. The V gene is TRBV27, the J gene TRBJ1-6, with D possibly TRBD1 on 5 matching bases. The CDR3 sequence is 15 residues long. Germline V gene sequence: CDR1 MNHEY, CDR2 SMNVEV (reference sequence). V lost 3 bases and J 6 bases, leaving 12 bases between the germline ends. CDR3 residues: CASSFKSQGNSPLHF. CDR3 bases: TGTGCCAGCAGTTTTAAGTCCCAGGGTAATTCACCCCTCCACTTT.

This clonotype showed up many times. The chain links TRBV2 to TRBJ1-3; unclear D gene. CDR1 is SNHLY, CDR2 FYNNEI, per germline. The CDR3 has 15 amino acids. The V gene lost 0 bases and the J gene lost 0 bases, with 6 bases spanning the gap. Written as DNA, the CDR3 is TGTGCCAGCAGTGAAGCGGTGATCTCTGGAAACACCATATATTTT. This encodes CASSEAVISGNTIYF.

This clonotype showed up just a few times. The chain couples TRBV15 to TRBJ1-2; D ambiguous. Germline CDR1 and CDR2: LNHNV and YYDKDF (reference sequence). V lost 5 bases to trimming and J lost 2 bases, with 6 bases between them. This CDR3 has 12 residues. The CDR3 bases are TGTGCCACCAGCCGCGGGAACTATGGCTACACCTTC. The encoded protein is CATSRGNYGYTF. The full variable domain, its missing parts supplied by reference TRBV15 and TRBJ1-2, is DAMVIQNPRYQVTQFGKPVTLSCSQTLNHNVMYWYQQKSSQAPKLLFHYYDKDFNNEADTPDNFQSRRPNTSFCFLDIRSPGLGDTAMYLCATSRGNYGYTFGSGTRLTVV.

This clonotype was picked up many times. A much larger clone lies a single base off, so this may be a read error. The chain combines TRBV7-2 with TRBJ2-5; 11 bases line up with TRBD2. CDR1 is SGHTA, CDR2 FQGNSA, per germline. V trimming: 2 bases; J trimming: 5 bases; junction bases outside the gene matches: 4. CDR3 length: 15 amino acids. The CDR3: CASSLTSGSFETQYF. The DNA for the CDR3 is TGTGCCAGCAGCTTAACTAGCGGGAGTTTCGAGACCCAGTACTTC.

At least ten counts were recorded for this clonotype. DNA for the CDR3: TGCGCCAGCAGCTTGCAGGGGGACAACTACGAGCAGTACTTC. Translated: CASSLQGDNYEQYF. This chain uses TRBV5-1 with TRBJ2-7; 7 bases map to TRBD1. This CDR3 is built from 14 residues. The junction had 4 bases not matched to a gene; V was cut back by 1 base and J by 3 bases. The germline V gene has CDR1 SGHRS and CDR2 YFSETQ.

This clonotype occurred many times. The DNA of the CDR3 is TGCGCCAGCAGCCAAGAGACAGGGACCTATCAACCCCTCCACTTT. This gives the protein CASSQETGTYQPLHF. The chain couples TRBV4-1 to TRBJ1-6, with 7 bases matching TRBD1. The germline V gene encodes CDR1 MGHRA and CDR2 YSYEKL. The CDR3 contains 15 residues. J was trimmed by 12 bases and V by 0 bases; bases with no gene match: 8.

This clonotype was observed a handful of times. The V gene is TRBV7-9, the J gene TRBJ1-1; D remains ambiguous. CDR1 and CDR2 (germline): SEHNR, FQNEAQ (reference sequence). Trimming took off 5 bases at V and 8 bases at J, with 12 bases between the two ends. The CDR3 totals 12 residues. The CDR3 here is CASSPGSGEAFF. The DNA for the CDR3 is TGTGCCAGCAGCCCCGGATCGGGAGAAGCTTTCTTT.

This clonotype was counted a single time. This chain uses TRBV15 with TRBJ1-5; D may be TRBD1 (5 bases). Germline CDR1 and CDR2: LNHNV and YYDKDF (reference sequence). V shed 5 bases and J shed 6 bases, with 8 bases lying between them. The CDR3 length is 12 residues. This chain's CDR3 is CATSGRGQPQHF. CDR3 nucleotides: TGTGCCACCAGCGGGAGGGGTCAGCCCCAGCATTTT.

Ten or more counts support this clonotype. DNA of the CDR3: TGCAGTGCCCCCCCCGGGGGGCAGGGGGGGGGACCGAACACCGGGGAGCTGTTTTTT. It translates to CSAPPGGQGGGPNTGELFF. The chain links TRBV20-1 to TRBJ2-2; D is tentatively TRBD1 or TRBD2 (7 bases each). The V end was cut by 6 bases, the J end by 0 bases, with 26 bases between. Germline assignment: CDR1 DFQATT and CDR2 SNEGSKA (reference sequence). This CDR3 contains 19 residues.

This clonotype has at least ten counts. The rearrangement uses TRBV24-1 and TRBJ1-2; 7 nucleotides align to TRBD1. J gave up 0 bases and V 4 bases, and 4 bases lay outside the gene matches. Germline V lookup: CDR1 KGHDR, CDR2 SFDVKD. The CDR3 sequence is 15 residues long. The CDR3 here is CATSEGQRPNYGYTF. DNA for the CDR3: TGTGCCACCAGTGAGGGACAGAGACCTAACTATGGCTACACCTTC.

The table lists this clonotype with many counts. This sequence joins TRBV3-1 and TRBJ2-7; D gene uncertain. CDR3 size: 13 residues. V was cut by 0 bases and J by 0 bases, with 3 bases left in between. In germline, CDR1 is LGHDT, CDR2 YNNKEL (reference sequence). CDR3 DNA: TGTGCCAGCAGCCAAGAAAGCTCCTACGAGCAGTACTTC. Its protein product is CASSQESSYEQYF.

This clonotype was observed at least ten times. This rearrangement joins TRBV6-1 to TRBJ1-2; D not resolved. The CDR3 length is 13 residues. The germline gives CDR1 MNHNS, CDR2 SASEGT. Trimming cost V 1 base and J 4 bases, with 7 bases left between them. The CDR3 bases are TGTGCCAGCAGTGAAGGTAACAGCTATGGCTACACCTTC. Translation gives CASSEGNSYGYTF.

This clonotype was recorded at least ten times. The CDR3 DNA sequence: TGTGCCACCAGAAATTTTGCAAACACTGAAGCTTTCTTT. It is translated as CATRNFANTEAFF. This rearrangement joins TRBV24-1 to TRBJ1-1; no reliable D call. The CDR3 is made up of 13 amino acids. Germline assignment: CDR1 KGHDR and CDR2 SFDVKD. V lost 7 bases, J lost 2 bases, and 10 bases lay in between.

This clonotype has at least ten counts. The conserved closing phenylalanine or tryptophan is absent in this CDR3, likely reflecting a read error. It is unclear where the CDR3 begins or ends on the DNA, so no DNA is shown, and the CDR3 is as TCRdb lists it. The chain is built from TRBV29-1 and TRBJ1-1. A total of 8 residues make up the CDR3, ends included. In germline, CDR1 is SQVTM, CDR2 ANQGSEA. The CDR3 sequence: CSVGEGFL.